Presented here are 5 T cell receptor beta chains from one specimen sequenced in a study of blood T cell repertoires in COVID-19. The assay was immunoSEQ multiplex PCR, and TCRdb's table has in-frame clones only and misses some. The data show approximately 240,000 clones, with around nine tenths seen just once and approximately 2% held by the top ten. The specimen sequenced was PBMCs or T cells enriched from blood (not recorded which). The receptors were sampled from a woman between 18 and 30 years old who had recovered from COVID-19.

The gene calls are TRBV27 and TRBJ1-1, with D possibly TRBD1 on 5 matching bases. There are 15 residues in the CDR3. CDR1 and CDR2 (germline): MNHEY, SMNVEV (reference sequence). V was pared by 5 bases and J by 0 bases, with 13 bases between. This CDR3 is CASSRLDSLNTEAFF. CDR3 nucleotides: TGTGCCAGCAGTCGTCTCGACAGCCTGAACACTGAAGCTTTCTTT.

V is TRBV7-9 and J is TRBJ2-1; the match to TRBD2 covers 9 bases. J lost 7 bases, V lost 3 bases, and 7 bases had no gene match. CDR1 and CDR2 (germline): SEHNR, FQNEAQ (reference sequence). The CDR3 runs 15 residues. This CDR3 reads CASSFASGEFNEQFF. Here the CDR3 DNA reads TGTGCCAGCAGCTTTGCTAGCGGGGAATTTAATGAGCAGTTCTTC.

This clone was observed a single time. This chain uses TRBV10-3 with TRBJ1-1; 7 bases agree with TRBD1. CDR3 length equals 16 residues. Germline CDR1 ENHRY, CDR2 SYGVKD. V was clipped by 4 bases and J by 2 bases; unmatched bases: 10. The CDR3 loop reads CAISGSIGQANTEAFF. Written as DNA, the CDR3 is TGTGCCATCAGTGGCTCGATCGGACAGGCTAACACTGAAGCTTTCTTT.

The rearrangement uses TRBV6-5 and TRBJ1-6; TRBD1 is a possible D gene (5 bases). Trimming stripped 7 bases from V and 7 bases from J, with 11 bases between. The germline V gene has CDR1 MNHEY and CDR2 SVGAGI. The CDR3 covers 13 residues. DNA for the CDR3: TGTGCCAGCACGCGGGGGACGAATTCACCCCTCCACTTT. Translating gives CASTRGTNSPLHF.

Comment on this clone: This sample includes further DNA sequences coding for the same CDR3. The V call is TRBV7-2, the J call TRBJ1-1; possible D gene TRBD1, 6 bases. Germline values: CDR1 SGHTA, CDR2 FQGNSA. The V end was cut by 5 bases, the J end by 0 bases, with 10 bases between. This CDR3 contains 14 residues. CDR3 DNA: TGTGCCAGCAGCCTCGGACAGATGAACACTGAAGCTTTCTTT. It translates to CASSLGQMNTEAFF.